This T cell receptor (beta chain) was observed in a study of metastatic and nonmetastatic thyroid tumors. Study-wide background: The authors compared repertoires across blood and tumor or nodule tissue from malignant and benign thyroid patients.

Under the authors' procedure: For papillary thyroid cancer, a distant-metastasis classifier was constructed from CDR3 differences observed across clinicopathological groups. TCRdb called clones again from the PCR reads with MiXCR. What appears here as the V and J calls and clone size reflects TCRdb's work, not the paper's. The sample yields 6,000 or so clones, about 33% seen once. A note on this clone: The antigen is not known.

Study-wide findings and caveats: The reported finding was significantly higher TCR beta diversity in malignant thyroid tumors relative to benign nodules, in blood and tumor.

V was shortened by 5 bases and J by 8 bases, with 6 bases between the two germline ends. CDR3 size: 10 residues. Germline V gene data show CDR1 as SNHLY and CDR2 as FYNNEI. Prior to thyroid surgery, none of the patients had received any treatment. The chain couples TRBV2 to TRBJ1-1; D remains unclear. The receptor comes from a male donor with papillary thyroid cancer or a benign thyroid nodule (not recorded which). Some clones in this sample may be carry-over from other donors' samples. The sample comprised adjacent normal tissue. The DNA for the CDR3 is TGTGCCAGCAGTTTTGGGGAAGCTTTCTTT. This encodes CASSFGEAFF.